The next 21 T cell receptor beta chains were all read from a single sample in a study of blood T cell repertoires in COVID-19. Data came from immunoSEQ multiplex PCR; TCRdb stores just in-frame clones and leaves some out. The sample has 130,000 or so clones, around four fifths seen once. Source material: PBMCs or T cells enriched from blood (not recorded which). All receptors come from a man aged 40-49 years with acute COVID-19.

The V and J genes are TRBV21-1 and TRBJ2-2; no DNA check was done on the table's D call, TRBD2. TRBV21-1 is shown as a pseudogene. This CDR3 is built from 11 residues. The DNA of the CDR3 is TGTGCCAGCACCCCGCGCGGGGAGCTGTTTTTT. Protein product: CASTPRGELFF.

This clone was seen a few times. CDR3: CASSDGGKETQYF. The CDR3 bases are TGTGCCAGCAGTGATGGCGGGAAGGAGACCCAGTACTTC. J is TRBJ2-5 and V is TRBV2; D possibly corresponds to TRBD2 (6 bases). Trimming removed 3 bases at V and 5 bases at J, with 10 bases between. Germline CDR1 is SNHLY and CDR2 is FYNNEI. This CDR3 is built from 13 residues.

The chain joins TRBV27 to TRBJ1-1, with D possibly being TRBD1 (5 bases). The CDR3 sequence is 14 residues long. The germline V and J ends were trimmed by 7 bases and 5 bases, with 17 bases remaining between them. Germline-derived CDR1 and CDR2 are MNHEY and SMNVEV (reference sequence). The CDR3 DNA reads as TGTGCCAGCAACCCCTTAACCGGGGGGACTGAAGCTTTCTTT. This gives the protein CASNPLTGGTEAFF.

The V and J genes are TRBV7-2 and TRBJ2-5, with D perhaps TRBD2 (6 bases). Per germline, CDR1 SGHTA and CDR2 FQGNSA. The CDR3 runs to 14 residues. The V end lost 5 bases, the J end lost 7 bases, and 17 bases lay between the germline ends. In nucleotides, the CDR3 is TGTGCCAGCAGCCCGGCGGAGGGCCGGGGGACCCAGTACTTC. Amino acid sequence: CASSPAEGRGTQYF.

V gene TRBV10-3 combines with J gene TRBJ2-1, with 10 bases that match TRBD1. CDR3 size: 15 residues. V lost 0 bases to trimming and J lost 5 bases; unmatched junction nucleotides: 1. Per germline, CDR1 ENHRY and CDR2 SYGVKD. The CDR3, as DNA: TGTGCCATCAGTGAGTCAGGACAGGGGGACAATGAGCAGTTCTTC. Its protein product is CAISESGQGDNEQFF.

Worth noting for this clone: The junction does not match germline at one end; this may be a read error. The V call is TRBV2, the J call TRBJ2-1; possible D gene TRBD1, 6 bases. Germline lookup yields CDR1 SNHLY and CDR2 FYNNEI. The CDR3 covers 11 residues. The CDR3 region has the DNA TGTGCCAGCGGCCTTGGGGACACACCTCTCTTC. Translating it yields CASGLGDTPLF. Complete variable domain (other parts from reference TRBV2 and TRBJ2-1): EPEVTQTPSHQVTQMGQEVILRCVPISNHLYFYWYRQILGQKVEFLVSFYNNEISEKSEIFDDQFSVERPDGSNFTLKIRSTKLEDSAMYFCASGLGDTPLFGPGTRLTVL.

This sequence joins TRBV9 and TRBJ2-2, with 10 bases identical to TRBD1. CDR1 is SGDLS, CDR2 YYNGEE, per germline. CDR3 length: 15 residues. V shed 4 bases and J 5 bases; nucleotides not matched to a gene: 5. The CDR3 coding sequence is TGTGCCAGCAGCATAGGACAGGGGGGTACCGGGGAGCTGTTTTTT. Amino acids: CASSIGQGGTGELFF.

This clone was counted only a few times. V and J are TRBV19 and TRBJ2-5, with TRBD2 identical over 7 bases. Germline V CDR1 and CDR2: LNHDA, SQIVND (reference sequence). The ends lost 1 base at V and 4 bases at J; junction bases unmatched: 6. This CDR3 has 15 amino acids. CDR3 DNA: TGTGCCAGTAGTATAGGGGGGGGAAGCGGAGAGACCCAGTACTTC. Protein sequence: CASSIGGGSGETQYF. Filled out from reference TRBV19 and TRBJ2-5, the complete variable domain reads DGGITQSPKYLFRKEGQNVTLSCEQNLNHDAMYWYRQDPGQGLRLIYYSQIVNDFQKGDIAEGYSVSREKKESFPLTVTSAQKNPTAFYLCASSIGGGSGETQYFGPGTRLLVL.

This chain links TRBV5-4 with TRBJ2-7; 10 bases are shared with TRBD2. The junction had 6 bases not matched to a gene; V was cut back by 1 base and J by 2 bases. Germline V CDR1 and CDR2: SGHNT, YYREEE (reference sequence). The length of the CDR3 is 16 residues. The CDR3 reads CASSLKLAGSPYEQYF. The CDR3 nucleotides read TGTGCCAGCAGCTTGAAACTAGCGGGATCGCCCTACGAGCAGTACTTC.

This clone was recorded only once. V is TRBV6-5 and J is TRBJ2-7; 7 bases fit TRBD2. Germline CDR1 is MNHEY and CDR2 is SVGAGI. V gave up 4 bases and J gave up 6 bases; unmatched junction bases: 9. This CDR3 has 14 residues. In DNA, the CDR3 is TGTGCCAGCAGTTCTCTACGGGGGGTCAGCGAGCAGTACTTC. It is translated as CASSSLRGVSEQYF.

The chain carries TRBV6-6 and TRBJ2-2, with 9 bases that match TRBD1. Germline V gene sequence: CDR1 MNHNY, CDR2 SVGAGI (reference sequence). CDR3 length equals 16 residues. The ends lost 4 bases at V and 3 bases at J; junction bases unmatched: 6. CDR3 DNA: TGTGCCAGCAGTTCGACAGGGGGGCTGGACACCGGGGAGCTGTTTTTT. This encodes CASSSTGGLDTGELFF.

Concerning this clone itself: Other nucleotide sequences in the sample specify the same CDR3. The chain links TRBV28 to TRBJ1-2, with no clear D. The CDR3 covers 13 residues. V lost 5 bases and J 1 base, leaving 8 bases between the germline ends. Germline CDR1 reads MDHEN; CDR2 reads SYDVKM. The CDR3 spells CASSPGSNYGYTF. The CDR3 DNA reads TGTGCCAGCAGTCCGGGTAGTAACTATGGCTACACCTTC.

The chain employs TRBV18 and TRBJ2-2; 10 bases match TRBD2. The CDR3 runs to 16 residues. After removal of 6 bases from V and 1 base from J, the junction contained 5 bases not matched to a gene. Germline assignment: CDR1 KGHSH and CDR2 LQKENI. CDR3 in amino acids: CASSLASGRNTGELFF. CDR3 bases: TGTGCCAGCTCGCTCGCTAGCGGGAGGAACACCGGGGAGCTGTTTTTT.

The chain uses TRBV19 and TRBJ1-1; D is unclear. The CDR3 is 13 residues long. Germline V gene sequence: CDR1 LNHDA, CDR2 SQIVND (reference sequence). V was shortened by 1 base and J by 1 base, with 4 bases between the two germline ends. The CDR3 loop reads CASSIARNTEAFF. DNA for the CDR3: TGTGCCAGTAGTATAGCTAGGAACACTGAAGCTTTCTTT.

The chain carries TRBV5-1 and TRBJ2-3; 9 positions agree with TRBD1. The V gene end was trimmed by 5 bases and the J gene end by 2 bases; junction bases not matched to a gene: 6. This CDR3 contains 15 residues. Germline assignment: CDR1 SGHRS and CDR2 YFSETQ. Here the CDR3 DNA reads TGCGCCAGCAGTCCGGGACAGGGCCACACAGATACGCAGTATTTT. Its translation: CASSPGQGHTDTQYF.

The V gene is TRBV28, the J gene TRBJ1-2; D not resolved. V lost 5 bases and J 4 bases, leaving 17 bases between the germline ends. Germline CDR1 is MDHEN and CDR2 is SYDVKM. The CDR3 spans 15 residues. Written as DNA, the CDR3 is TGTGCCAGCAGTCCGACCCCCGAGGGAGCCTATGGCTACACCTTC. It specifies CASSPTPEGAYGYTF.

This clone was picked up one time. This sequence joins TRBV5-5 and TRBJ2-2; D remains unclear. V was shortened by 2 bases and J by 6 bases, with 11 bases between the two germline ends. The germline V gene has CDR1 SGHKS and CDR2 YYEKEE (reference sequence). The CDR3 runs 14 residues. The CDR3 loop reads CASSFAGLAGELFF. In DNA, the CDR3 is TGTGCCAGCAGCTTTGCAGGTCTTGCCGGGGAGCTGTTTTTT.

The genes are TRBV7-8 and TRBJ2-1, with 8 bases matching TRBD1. Germline V CDR1 and CDR2: SGHVS, FQNEAQ. Trimming took 1 base from V and 7 from J; bases not matched to a gene: 6. This CDR3 is 15 amino acids long. The CDR3 DNA sequence: TGTGCCAGCAGCTTAGGCCAGGGGGCGGGAAATGAGCAGTTCTTC. This gives the protein CASSLGQGAGNEQFF.

The count of this clone is one. V is TRBV20-1 and J is TRBJ2-1; 7 bases agree with TRBD1. The CDR3 totals 11 residues. The germline V gene encodes CDR1 DFQATT and CDR2 SNEGSKA (reference sequence). J gave up 9 bases and V 6 bases, and 5 bases lay outside the gene matches. Here the CDR3 reads CSARWDSEQFF. The CDR3 DNA reads as TGCAGTGCCCGTTGGGACAGTGAGCAGTTCTTC.

This clone has only one observation. CDR3 DNA sequence: TGTGCCGCCAACCTACAGGGGAACTATGGCTACACCTTC. Its protein product is CAANLQGNYGYTF. The rearrangement joins TRBV28 to TRBJ1-2; TRBD1 matches 7 bases. Trimming took 11 bases from V and 2 from J; bases not matched to a gene: 8. The CDR3 is 13 amino acids. Germline V gives CDR1 MDHEN, CDR2 SYDVKM.

The chain recombines TRBV27 with TRBJ2-2; TRBD2 agrees at 9 bases. V gave up 5 bases and J gave up 5 bases; unmatched junction bases: 6. The CDR3 contains 15 residues. CDR1 MNHEY and CDR2 SMNVEV come from the germline V gene (reference sequence). CDR3 nucleotide sequence: TGTGCCAGCAGTCCCGGACTAGCGCCGACCGGGGAGCTGTTTTTT. Protein: CASSPGLAPTGELFF.